This TCR beta chain appears in the sequencing data of a study of graft-versus-host responses after intestinal transplantation. The wider study: Anti-thymocyte globulin served as induction for all recipients, who then took tacrolimus and steroids for about 3 years.

Profiling relied on immunoSEQ multiplex PCR, and the TCRdb table lists in-frame clones only, not all of them. The sample gives roughly 36,000 clones, roughly 87% of which show up once; roughly 18% is in the top ten. Germline V gene data show CDR1 as SGHTA and CDR2 as FQGTGA. The CDR3 has 15 residues. The V gene end was trimmed by 2 bases and the J gene end by 1 base; junction bases not matched to a gene: 5. Intraepithelial and lamina propria lymphocytes were released after the graft tissue was processed. Notes on the study in general: Ileal or blood samples showed some GvH clones first, and such clones were also found in recipient marrow.

About this clone itself: Its specificity is not known.

The chain is built from TRBV7-3 and TRBJ2-7; 7 positions match TRBD2. The clonotype originates from a human patient who received an intestinal transplant, so some T cells may come from the graft donor. Sequencing was performed on ileum tissue, taken about 200 days after intestinal transplant. CDR3 coding DNA: TGTGCCAGCAGCTTACTGGCGGGAGAGTCCTACGAGCAGTACTTC. Protein product: CASSLLAGESYEQYF.